This T cell receptor beta chain was retrieved from a study of blood T cell repertoires in COVID-19. Sequencing was performed with immunoSEQ multiplex PCR; in TCRdb, only in-frame clones are kept and a portion is missing. The table has 20,000 to 25,000 clones, roughly 87% seen once. The V and J ends lost 3 bases and 6 bases, in that order; junction bases with no gene match: 5. CDR1 is SEHNR and CDR2 is FQNEAQ in the germline V gene (reference sequence). The CDR3 extends over 17 amino acids. The genes are TRBV7-9 and TRBJ2-1; 16 bases map to TRBD2. The sequence came from a human donor with active COVID-19. The donor label of this sample is uncertain. Input material: peripheral blood. CDR3 region: CASSLGLAGGVANEQFF. The CDR3 DNA follows: TGTGCCAGCAGCTTGGGACTAGCGGGAGGGGTAGCCAATGAGCAGTTCTTC. Variable domain in full (rest from reference TRBV7-9 and TRBJ2-1): DTGVSQNPRHKITKRGQNVTFRCDPISEHNRLYWYRQTLGQGPEFLTYFQNEAQLEKSRLLSDRFSAERPKGSFSTLEIQRTEQGDSAMYLCASSLGLAGGVANEQFFGPGTRLTVL.